What follows are 28 T cell receptor beta chains derived from one specimen sequenced in a study of blood T cell repertoires in COVID-19 (dated by TCRdb to the early 2020s). Libraries were built with the immunoSEQ multiplex PCR assay. The table was pulled from immuneACCESS by TCRdb, which kept in-frame rearrangements only. Such tables lose some clones; where checked, under half of the loss comes from unresolved V genes, and the rest has no known cause. The sample contains under 400,000 clones, about 89% of them found a single time. The ten largest clones capture around 2% of the sample. The sample was PBMCs or T cells enriched from blood (not recorded which). The receptors here all came from a man aged 35 to 55 in a cohort exposed to, infected with or recovered from COVID-19 (not recorded which).

The chain is built from TRBV15 and TRBJ2-1; TRBD2 agrees at 10 bases. This CDR3 comprises 17 residues. With V trimmed by 0 bases and J by 4 bases, 6 bases remained unmatched. Germline V gene sequence: CDR1 LNHNV, CDR2 YYDKDF (reference sequence). The CDR3 is CATSRERGTSVYNEQFF. In DNA, the CDR3 is TGTGCCACCAGCAGAGAACGAGGGACTAGCGTATACAATGAGCAGTTCTTC.

CDR3 nucleotide sequence: TGTGCCAGCAGTAAGGGGGGGGATGGCAATCAGCCCCAGCATTTT. It is translated as CASSKGGDGNQPQHF. The chain carries TRBV6-5 and TRBJ1-5; D perhaps matches TRBD1 (6 bases). This CDR3 is 15 amino acids long. The germline gives CDR1 MNHEY, CDR2 SVGAGI. Trimming shortened V by 5 bases and J by 2 bases, and 13 bases separated the two germline ends.

The V and J genes are TRBV5-1 and TRBJ2-7; TRBD1 agrees at 8 bases. The CDR3 sequence is 14 residues long. CDR1 SGHRS and CDR2 YFSETQ come from the germline V gene. The V and J ends lost 3 bases and 6 bases, in that order; junction bases with no gene match: 8. CDR3 sequence (DNA): TGCGCCAGCAGCTCGACAGGGGATCGAGCCGAGCAGTACTTC. It yields the protein CASSSTGDRAEQYF.

V is TRBV5-6 and J is TRBJ2-7; the D is unclear. The ends were cut back, 1 base at V and 0 bases at J, with 11 bases in the middle. Germline loops: CDR1 SGHDT, CDR2 YYEEEE. The CDR3 spans 15 residues. In nucleotides, the CDR3 is TGTGCCAGCAGCTTGCGCTTGCGGAGCTCCTACGAGCAGTACTTC. Protein sequence: CASSLRLRSSYEQYF.

The V and J genes are TRBV5-1 and TRBJ2-7; TRBD1 matches 9 bases. This CDR3 is 14 amino acids long. V trimming: 4 bases; J trimming: 5 bases; junction bases outside the gene matches: 7. CDR1 is SGHRS, CDR2 YFSETQ, per germline. The CDR3 loop is CASSQADRGNEQYF. The CDR3 nucleotides read TGCGCCAGCAGCCAGGCGGACAGGGGTAACGAGCAGTACTTC.

The chain couples TRBV7-9 to TRBJ2-3; 10 nucleotides line up with TRBD2. Germline CDR1 reads SEHNR; CDR2 reads FQNEAQ (reference sequence). The CDR3 loop spans 17 amino acids. The junction had 8 bases not matched to a gene; V was cut back by 5 bases and J by 0 bases. CDR3 amino acids: CASSRRGAGGSTDTQYF. The CDR3 DNA reads as TGTGCCAGCAGCCGTCGGGGAGCGGGAGGGAGCACAGATACGCAGTATTTT.

The genes are TRBV5-1 and TRBJ2-5; TRBD2 agrees at 8 bases. Germline V lookup: CDR1 SGHRS, CDR2 YFSETQ. V was clipped by 6 bases and J by 5 bases; unmatched bases: 9. The CDR3 loop spans 14 amino acids. The CDR3 DNA reads as TGCGCCAGCAAAGTGAGCGGGAGTGAGGAGACCCAGTACTTC. Amino acid sequence: CASKVSGSEETQYF.

This rearrangement joins TRBV21-1 to TRBJ2-7; the D segment call TRBD2 is taken from the table without a DNA check. TRBV21-1 has pseudogene status. The CDR3 totals 18 residues. CDR3 DNA: TGTGCCAGCAGTTTACCGGGACTAGCGGGCGAGAACTCCTACGAGCAGTACTTC. Protein: CASSLPGLAGENSYEQYF.

This chain links TRBV18 with TRBJ2-7, with TRBD2 identical over 14 bases. CDR3 length: 15 amino acids. Losses at the gene ends were 3 bases for V and 4 bases for J; bases not matched to a gene: 2. Per the germline V gene, CDR1 is KGHSH and CDR2 is LQKENI. CDR3 in amino acids: CASSPGTSGRYEQYF. In DNA, the CDR3 is TGTGCCAGCTCACCCGGGACTAGCGGGAGATACGAGCAGTACTTC.

V usage is TRBV7-8 and J usage is TRBJ2-7, with 9 bases identical to TRBD2. The germline gives CDR1 SGHVS, CDR2 FQNEAQ. This CDR3 comprises 14 residues. The trim removed 5 bases at V and 6 bases at J, leaving 8 bases unmatched. CDR3 sequence (DNA): TGTGCCAGCAGCCTGGCGGGGGGGGAATCCGAGCAGTACTTC. Protein product: CASSLAGGESEQYF.

The chain carries TRBV13 and TRBJ2-5, with 8 bases lining up with TRBD2. The CDR3 is 13 amino acids. Germline V gene data show CDR1 as PRHDT and CDR2 as FYEKMQ (reference sequence). The J segment lost 5 bases and the V segment lost 5 bases, leaving 4 bases of the junction unmatched. CDR3 residues: CASSPGRAETQYF. CDR3 in DNA: TGTGCCAGCAGCCCCGGGAGGGCGGAGACCCAGTACTTC.

CDR3 sequence reads: CASSTRGKNTEAFF. In DNA form, the CDR3 reads TGTGCCAGCAGTACCAGGGGAAAGAACACTGAAGCTTTCTTT. This sequence joins TRBV7-3 and TRBJ1-1; D might be TRBD1 (6 bases). Germline CDR1 is SGHTA and CDR2 is FQGTGA. Trimming stripped 6 bases from V and 1 base from J, with 12 bases between. CDR3 length: 14 residues.

V is TRBV2 and J is TRBJ2-1; 10 bases map to TRBD2. The germline V gene encodes CDR1 SNHLY and CDR2 FYNNEI. The V and J ends lost 10 bases and 7 bases, in that order; junction bases with no gene match: 10. The CDR3 is 14 amino acids. The CDR3 sequence: CAMLGAGGRNEQFF. In DNA form, the CDR3 reads TGTGCCATGCTGGGAGCGGGAGGGAGGAATGAGCAGTTCTTC.

The chain recombines TRBV7-6 with TRBJ1-6; D may be TRBD1 (6 bases). The germline V gene has CDR1 SGHVS and CDR2 FNYEAQ. The CDR3 covers 17 residues. V was cut by 6 bases and J by 13 bases, with 28 bases left in between. In nucleotides, the CDR3 is TGTGCCAGCAGTTATAAGGCGGCCGGGACACCTGAAAATCCCCTCCACTTT. It translates to CASSYKAAGTPENPLHF.

The chain recombines TRBV9 with TRBJ1-3; D gene uncertain. V was clipped by 0 bases and J by 0 bases, with 7 bases between them. CDR3 length: 15 amino acids. Germline assignment: CDR1 SGDLS and CDR2 YYNGEE. CDR3 nucleotide sequence: TGTGCCAGCAGCGTAGGGGCCATCTCTGGAAACACCATATATTTT. Residues: CASSVGAISGNTIYF.

V gene TRBV5-6 combines with J gene TRBJ1-1, with TRBD1 matching over 11 bases. Germline V gene sequence: CDR1 SGHDT, CDR2 YYEEEE. Trimming at V came to 1 base and at J to 4 bases, leaving 3 bases not matched to a gene. The length of the CDR3 is 15 residues. The CDR3: CASSLFGTGGTEAFF. In DNA form, the CDR3 reads TGTGCCAGCAGCTTGTTCGGGACAGGGGGCACTGAAGCTTTCTTT.

About this clone itself: Distinct nucleotide sequences in the sample also encode this CDR3. The chain links TRBV28 to TRBJ2-7; TRBD2 matches 10 bases. Germline loops: CDR1 MDHEN, CDR2 SYDVKM. Germline trimming cut 2 bases from V and 4 bases from J; bases unmatched to any gene: 5. The CDR3 loop spans 15 amino acids. CDR3 amino acids: CASSLTASGSYEQYF. The CDR3 DNA is TGTGCCAGCAGTTTAACGGCTAGCGGGAGTTACGAGCAGTACTTC. The entire variable domain, with the rest obtained from reference TRBV28 and TRBJ2-7, is as follows: DVKVTQSSRYLVKRTGEKVFLECVQDMDHENMFWYRQDPGLGLRLIYFSYDVKMKEKGDIPEGYSVSREKKERFSLILESASTNQTSMYLCASSLTASGSYEQYFGPGTRLTVT.

This sequence joins TRBV24-1 and TRBJ2-1, with 14 bases that match TRBD2. This CDR3 is 19 amino acids long. The V segment lost 9 bases and the J segment 2 bases; nucleotides outside the gene matches: 14. The germline CDR1 and CDR2 sequences are KGHDR and SFDVKD. CDR3 loop: CATPQAGLAGVATYNEQFF. The DNA for the CDR3 is TGTGCCACCCCACAAGCGGGACTAGCGGGAGTAGCGACCTACAATGAGCAGTTCTTC.

The rearrangement joins TRBV9 to TRBJ2-1, with 11 bases identical to TRBD1. The J segment lost 7 bases and the V segment lost 0 bases, leaving 6 bases of the junction unmatched. Germline loops: CDR1 SGDLS, CDR2 YYNGEE. There are 16 residues in the CDR3. CDR3 bases: TGTGCCAGCAGCGTAGGTGGGACAGGGGGAAGTAATGAGCAGTTCTTC. Protein: CASSVGGTGGSNEQFF.

The chain is built from TRBV4-1 and TRBJ2-1; 13 bases match TRBD2. V was pared by 0 bases and J by 6 bases, with 5 bases of the junction left unmatched. This CDR3 region has 17 residues. Germline V CDR1 and CDR2: MGHRA, YSYEKL. The CDR3 DNA is TGCGCCAGCAGCCAAGATATGGGGACTAGCGGGACCAATGAGCAGTTCTTC. This translates into CASSQDMGTSGTNEQFF.

This clone occurred a few times. DNA for the CDR3: TGCGCCAGCAGGTCTTCCGGGGAAATTAACACTGAAGCTTTCTTT. This translates into CASRSSGEINTEAFF. V and J are TRBV5-1 and TRBJ1-1, with D unclear. Germline lookup yields CDR1 SGHRS and CDR2 YFSETQ. The length of the CDR3 is 15 residues. V lost 5 bases to trimming and J lost 2 bases, with 16 bases between them.

V is TRBV5-4 and J is TRBJ2-3, with D unresolved. V lost 3 bases to trimming and J lost 6 bases, with 11 bases between them. In germline, CDR1 is SGHNT, CDR2 YYREEE (reference sequence). The CDR3 covers 13 residues. CDR3 loop: CASSSREADTQYF. CDR3 nucleotides: TGTGCCAGCAGCTCCCGAGAAGCGGATACGCAGTATTTT.

This clone showed up just once. V and J are TRBV6-4 and TRBJ1-2; D may be TRBD1 (6 bases). The germline V gene has CDR1 MRHNA and CDR2 SNTAGT. CDR3 length equals 13 residues. V was trimmed by 2 bases and J by 6 bases, leaving 10 bases between them. Here the CDR3 DNA reads TGTGCCAGCAGTGACGGTCAGGGGAATGGCTACACCTTC. Translated: CASSDGQGNGYTF.

The rearrangement links TRBV9 to TRBJ2-3; 10 bases are a match to TRBD2. Germline loops: CDR1 SGDLS, CDR2 YYNGEE. V lost 0 bases, J lost 0 bases, and 1 base stayed unmatched. This CDR3 has 16 residues. The CDR3 here is CASSVGTSGSTDTQYF. CDR3 coding DNA: TGTGCCAGCAGCGTAGGGACTAGCGGTAGCACAGATACGCAGTATTTT. The full variable domain, with the rest looked up from reference TRBV9 and TRBJ2-3, is DSGVTQTPKHLITATGQRVTLRCSPRSGDLSVYWYQQSLDQGLQFLIQYYNGEERAKGNILERFSAQQFPDLHSELNLSSLELGDSALYFCASSVGTSGSTDTQYFGPGTRLTVL.

The chain carries TRBV6-5 and TRBJ2-5; D might be TRBD2 (5 bases). V was trimmed by 7 bases and J by 5 bases, leaving 17 bases between them. The germline gives CDR1 MNHEY, CDR2 SVGAGI. The CDR3 consists of 14 residues. In DNA, the CDR3 is TGTGCCAGCACCGAGGGTAACCTCAGGGAGACCCAGTACTTC. Its protein is CASTEGNLRETQYF.

The J gene is TRBJ2-7, the V gene TRBV11-2; weak D call: TRBD2 (6 bases). CDR1 is SGHAT and CDR2 is FQNNGV in the germline V gene. Trimming took off 0 bases at V and 1 base at J, with 10 bases between the two ends. This CDR3 has 15 residues. As DNA, the CDR3 is TGTGCCAGCAGCTTAGATCTCGCGGGATCCTACGAGCAGTACTTC. This translates into CASSLDLAGSYEQYF. The full variable domain, in which reference TRBV11-2 and TRBJ2-7 provide the parts outside the CDR3, is EAGVAQSPRYKIIEKRQSVAFWCNPISGHATLYWYQQILGQGPKLLIQFQNNGVVDDSQLPKDRFSAERLKGVDSTLKIQPAKLEDSAVYLCASSLDLAGSYEQYFGPGTRLTVT.

The chain carries TRBV28 and TRBJ2-4; 10 positions match TRBD1. The germline CDR1 and CDR2 sequences are MDHEN and SYDVKM. The CDR3 runs 17 residues. V trimming: 8 bases; J trimming: 0 bases; junction bases outside the gene matches: 10. The chain's CDR3 is CASQAGQGPRAKNIQYF. For the CDR3, the DNA is TGTGCCAGCCAGGCGGGACAGGGGCCGCGAGCCAAAAACATTCAGTACTTC.

This chain joins TRBV27 and TRBJ1-5; D perhaps matches TRBD1 (6 bases). The CDR3 runs 15 residues. The germline gives CDR1 MNHEY, CDR2 SMNVEV (reference sequence). Trimming shortened V by 6 bases and J by 6 bases, and 18 bases separated the two germline ends. The CDR3 protein is CASRPDRSAGQPQHF. Written as DNA, the CDR3 is TGTGCCAGCAGACCGGACAGATCAGCTGGTCAGCCCCAGCATTTT.